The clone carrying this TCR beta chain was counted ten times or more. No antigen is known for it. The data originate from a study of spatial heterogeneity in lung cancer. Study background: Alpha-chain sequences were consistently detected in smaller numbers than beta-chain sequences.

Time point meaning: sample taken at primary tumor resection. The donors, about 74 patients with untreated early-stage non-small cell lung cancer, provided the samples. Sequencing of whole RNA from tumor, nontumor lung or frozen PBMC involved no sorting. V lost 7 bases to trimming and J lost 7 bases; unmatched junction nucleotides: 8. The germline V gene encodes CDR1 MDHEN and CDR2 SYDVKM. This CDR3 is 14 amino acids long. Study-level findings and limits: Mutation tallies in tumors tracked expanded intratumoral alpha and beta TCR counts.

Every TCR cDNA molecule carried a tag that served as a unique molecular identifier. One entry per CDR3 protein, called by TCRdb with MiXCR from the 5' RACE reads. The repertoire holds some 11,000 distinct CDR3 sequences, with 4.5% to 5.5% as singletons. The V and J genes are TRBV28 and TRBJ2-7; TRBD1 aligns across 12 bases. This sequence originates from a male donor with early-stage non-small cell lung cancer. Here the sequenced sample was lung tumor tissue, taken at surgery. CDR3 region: CASKGGQGAREQYF. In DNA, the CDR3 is TGTGCCAGCAAAGGGGGACAGGGGGCGCGAGAGCAGTACTTC.